What follows are 32 T cell receptor beta chains derived from one specimen sequenced in a study of T-cell memory formation after mild COVID-19. TCRdb re-derived calls from the 5' RACE reads in MiXCR, one entry per CDR3 protein. This repertoire shows a few hundred thousand distinct CDR3 sequences, roughly 13% found once; its top ten account for around 23%. The material sequenced was PBMCs or a T cell subset sorted from them (not recorded which). The receptors were sampled from a man younger than 30 who had mild COVID-19 (a few samples of this study predate the infection). Cell type and time point are not known.

In this sample, this clonotype turned up a few times. The chain is built from TRBV4-3 and TRBJ2-7; 11 bases agree with TRBD1. Germline V gene sequence: CDR1 LGHNA, CDR2 YSLEER. This CDR3 spans 14 amino acids. The trim removed 2 bases at V and 6 bases at J, leaving 3 bases unmatched. The chain's CDR3 is CASSQRGTGGEQYF. DNA of the CDR3: TGCGCCAGCAGCCAACGGGGGACAGGGGGCGAGCAGTACTTC.

The V gene is TRBV21-1, the J gene TRBJ2-2; TRBD1 was called by the table and not checked on the DNA. TRBV21-1 counts as a pseudogene. The CDR3 totals 16 residues. CDR3 bases: TGTGCCAGCAGCAAAGGGGACAGGGGAAGACCCGGGGAGCTGTTTTTT. It encodes CASSKGDRGRPGELFF.

This clonotype turned up a few times. V usage is TRBV4-3 and J usage is TRBJ2-5; unclear D gene. This CDR3 contains 15 residues. Germline assignment: CDR1 LGHNA and CDR2 YSLEER. V lost 0 bases, J lost 5 bases, and 13 bases lay in between. The CDR3, as DNA: TGCGCCAGCAGCCAAGATGCCCAACATGGGGAGACCCAGTACTTC. It yields the protein CASSQDAQHGETQYF.

This chain joins TRBV7-8 and TRBJ2-7; possible D gene TRBD2, 5 bases. Germline values: CDR1 SGHVS, CDR2 FQNEAQ. Trimming removed 5 bases from V and 5 bases from J, with 13 bases in between. The CDR3 runs to 13 residues. The CDR3 sequence: CASSHPAGDEQYF. In DNA, the CDR3 is TGTGCCAGCAGCCACCCCGCCGGGGACGAGCAGTACTTC.

This clonotype was picked up a small number of times. The CDR3 protein is CASMTLLQETQYF. The CDR3 DNA sequence: TGTGCCAGCATGACTCTCCTCCAAGAGACCCAGTACTTC. The V call is TRBV7-2, the J call TRBJ2-5, with D hard to call. The V and J ends lost 7 bases and 1 base respectively, with 10 bases between them. This CDR3 comprises 13 residues. Looked up from germline, CDR1 is SGHTA and CDR2 is FQGNSA.

This chain connects TRBV5-1 to TRBJ2-5, with D tentatively TRBD1 (6 bases). CDR1 SGHRS and CDR2 YFSETQ come from the germline V gene. Trimming shortened V by 1 base and J by 2 bases, and 9 bases separated the two germline ends. The CDR3 has 14 amino acids. The CDR3, as DNA: TGCGCCAGCAGCTTGAAGAGGGGGCAAGAGACCCAGTACTTC. Translating gives CASSLKRGQETQYF.

The chain joins TRBV5-6 to TRBJ2-2, with D uncertain. V lost 2 bases, J lost 1 base, and 9 bases lay in between. This CDR3 contains 15 residues. Per germline, CDR1 SGHDT and CDR2 YYEEEE. The CDR3 loop is CASSFLGENTGELFF. DNA of the CDR3: TGTGCCAGCAGCTTTCTTGGGGAGAACACCGGGGAGCTGTTTTTT.

This rearrangement joins TRBV13 to TRBJ2-5; 11 nucleotides align to TRBD1. V shed 5 bases, J shed 5 bases, and the junction held 7 bases outside the gene matches. Germline CDR1 PRHDT, CDR2 FYEKMQ (reference sequence). The CDR3 is made up of 15 amino acids. The CDR3 reads CASSPGTGGVETQYF. In nucleotides, the CDR3 is TGTGCCAGCAGCCCCGGGACAGGGGGAGTGGAGACCCAGTACTTC.

The chain carries TRBV15 and TRBJ2-5, with a tentative D call TRBD1 (5 bases). The CDR3 has 13 amino acids. With 1 base removed from V and 2 bases from J, the gap between germline ends came to 5 bases. CDR1 is LNHNV and CDR2 is YYDKDF in the germline V gene (reference sequence). The CDR3 reads CATSRGQQETQYF. CDR3 coding DNA: TGTGCCACCAGCAGAGGACAGCAAGAGACCCAGTACTTC.

With respect to this clonotype: Its ends do not fully match the called genes, so a read error is possible. The chain uses TRBV5-1 and TRBJ2-1; D may correspond to TRBD1 or TRBD2 (5 bases each). The CDR3 covers 13 residues. Germline CDR1 is SGHRS and CDR2 is YFSETQ. CDR3 DNA sequence: TGCGCCAGCAGTTCCGAGGGGTACAATGAGAAGTTCTTC. It specifies CASSSEGYNEKFF.

The V and J genes are TRBV6-5 and TRBJ2-3; 7 bases agree with TRBD1. Germline trimming cut 4 bases from V and 7 bases from J; bases unmatched to any gene: 5. The CDR3 runs to 13 residues. The germline CDR1 and CDR2 sequences are MNHEY and SVGAGI. The CDR3: CASSWWTGNTQYF. DNA of the CDR3: TGTGCCAGCAGTTGGTGGACAGGAAATACGCAGTATTTT.

The V gene is TRBV5-3, the J gene TRBJ2-1; weak D call: TRBD1 (6 bases). TRBV5-3 counts as an open reading frame of uncertain function. The CDR3 consists of 15 residues. V lost 4 bases to trimming and J lost 6 bases, with 17 bases between them. CDR3 bases: TGTGCCAGAAGCCTTCCTTGGGACATGGGCAATGAGCAGTTCTTC. It specifies CARSLPWDMGNEQFF.

The rearrangement links TRBV19 to TRBJ1-3; 8 bases fit TRBD1. The germline V gene has CDR1 LNHDA and CDR2 SQIVND (reference sequence). The V segment lost 3 bases and the J segment 2 bases; nucleotides outside the gene matches: 3. The CDR3 sequence is 15 residues long. DNA for the CDR3: TGTGCCAGTAGTATCCTGGACAGGGCTGGAAACACCATATATTTT. Protein: CASSILDRAGNTIYF. Complete variable domain (other parts from reference TRBV19 and TRBJ1-3): DGGITQSPKYLFRKEGQNVTLSCEQNLNHDAMYWYRQDPGQGLRLIYYSQIVNDFQKGDIAEGYSVSREKKESFPLTVTSAQKNPTAFYLCASSILDRAGNTIYFGEGSWLTVV.

This clonotype was observed a single time. The genes are TRBV6-5 and TRBJ1-2; TRBD1 matches at 7 bases. V lost 5 bases and J lost 3; bases outside the gene matches: 9. Germline V gene data show CDR1 as MNHEY and CDR2 as SVGAGI. The CDR3 length is 15 residues. CDR3: CASSHAGGGDYGYTF. The CDR3 coding sequence is TGTGCCAGCAGTCACGCGGGAGGGGGCGACTATGGCTACACCTTC.

The chain joins TRBV6-5 to TRBJ1-1; D gene ambiguous. This CDR3 has 14 amino acids. With 6 bases removed from V and 0 bases from J, the gap between germline ends came to 11 bases. The germline CDR1 and CDR2 sequences are MNHEY and SVGAGI. CDR3 region: CASRQDPMNTEAFF. CDR3 DNA: TGTGCCAGCAGACAAGACCCAATGAACACTGAAGCTTTCTTT.

This clonotype was observed many times. The chain joins TRBV12-3 or TRBV12-4 to TRBJ2-3; D gene ambiguous. V shed 8 bases and J shed 1 base, with 10 bases lying between them. There are 13 residues in the CDR3. The CDR3 DNA reads TGTGCCAGCGGCCTTGGAGGCACAGATACGCAGTATTTT. Protein sequence: CASGLGGTDTQYF.

The chain recombines TRBV11-1 with TRBJ2-2; D is uncertain. Looked up from germline, CDR1 is SGHAT and CDR2 is FQDESV (reference sequence). This CDR3 spans 15 amino acids. The V end lost 4 bases, the J end lost 0 bases, and 9 bases lay between the germline ends. The CDR3 is CASSSSSPNTGELFF. The CDR3 nucleotides are TGTGCCAGCAGCTCCAGCAGCCCGAACACCGGGGAGCTGTTTTTT.

The table lists this clonotype with a few counts. The chain uses TRBV18 and TRBJ2-7; no clear D gene. Trimming stripped 0 bases from V and 2 bases from J, with 8 bases between. The CDR3 is 14 residues long. Germline CDR1 KGHSH, CDR2 LQKENI. The CDR3 DNA sequence: TGTGCCAGCTCACCACCAAACAGACCCTACGAGCAGTACTTC. Protein: CASSPPNRPYEQYF. The complete variable domain, with remaining parts taken from reference TRBV18 and TRBJ2-7, reads NAGVMQNPRHLVRRRGQEARLRCSPMKGHSHVYWYRQLPEEGLKFMVYLQKENIIDESGMPKERFSAEFPKEGPSILRIQQVVRGDSAAYFCASSPPNRPYEQYFGPGTRLTVT.

In its sample, this clonotype was seen many times. V is TRBV7-2 and J is TRBJ2-3, with 10 bases matching TRBD2. The germline V gene has CDR1 SGHTA and CDR2 FQGNSA. The CDR3 length is 14 residues. The CDR3 reads CAATSGVLPDTQYF. The CDR3 nucleotides read TGTGCAGCTACTAGCGGGGTCTTACCAGATACGCAGTATTTT.

This clonotype was found a few times. The chain couples TRBV28 to TRBJ2-1, with 15 bases fitting TRBD2. With 5 bases clipped from V and 5 bases from J, the junction kept 16 bases outside the gene matches. CDR1 and CDR2 from the germline V gene are MDHEN and SYDVKM. The CDR3 length is 20 residues. The CDR3 DNA is TGTGCCAGCAGTCTGCCATCGGTATGGACTAGCGGGGGGGTGGACAATGAGCAGTTCTTC. This gives the protein CASSLPSVWTSGGVDNEQFF.

The J gene is TRBJ1-2, the V gene TRBV9; D unresolved. From germline, CDR1 is SGDLS and CDR2 YYNGEE. The CDR3 extends over 15 amino acids. Trimming removed 0 bases from V and 10 bases from J, with 19 bases in between. The CDR3 nucleotides are TGTGCCAGCAGCGTAGGTCCAGCAACCATCCCGGTCTACACCTTC. Its translation: CASSVGPATIPVYTF. Using reference TRBV9 and TRBJ1-2 for the parts outside the CDR3, the full variable domain is DSGVTQTPKHLITATGQRVTLRCSPRSGDLSVYWYQQSLDQGLQFLIQYYNGEERAKGNILERFSAQQFPDLHSELNLSSLELGDSALYFCASSVGPATIPVYTFGSGTRLTVV.

A note on this clonotype: One end of the junction fails to match germline, which may point to a read error. The chain couples TRBV12-3 or TRBV12-4 to TRBJ2-1; no definite D call. This CDR3 is 14 amino acids long. In nucleotides, the CDR3 is TGTGCCAGCAGTTTCGGGTCCTCCTACACTGAGCAGTTCTTC. It encodes CASSFGSSYTEQFF.

This clonotype was seen only a few times. V and J are TRBV12-3 or TRBV12-4 and TRBJ2-7; D unclear. The CDR3 is 12 amino acids. V shed 7 bases and J shed 4 bases, with 11 bases lying between them. CDR3 sequence: CASTPGRYEQYF. The DNA of the CDR3 is TGTGCCAGCACCCCTGGCAGATACGAGCAGTACTTC.

There are many counts of this clonotype. The rearrangement joins TRBV6-1 to TRBJ2-3, with D unclear. CDR1 is MNHNS and CDR2 is SASEGT in the germline V gene. This CDR3 is built from 13 residues. V shed 2 bases and J shed 4 bases, with 7 bases lying between them. CDR3 nucleotide sequence: TGTGCCAGCAGTGAATTTTCAGCAGATACGCAGTATTTT. Its protein product is CASSEFSADTQYF.

The table lists this clonotype with a few counts. The chain couples TRBV20-1 to TRBJ2-3; D uncertain. The CDR3 covers 12 residues. Trimming removed 5 bases from V and 2 bases from J, with 8 bases in between. Germline lookup yields CDR1 DFQATT and CDR2 SNEGSKA (reference sequence). In DNA, the CDR3 is TGCAGTGCTGCTTCCGACACAGATACGCAGTATTTT. Residues: CSAASDTDTQYF.

The chain joins TRBV10-3 to TRBJ2-5; 7 bases match TRBD2. The V and J ends lost 0 bases and 2 bases, in that order; junction bases with no gene match: 3. Germline loops: CDR1 ENHRY, CDR2 SYGVKD. The CDR3 loop spans 15 amino acids. CDR3 bases: TGTGCCATCAGTGAGTCGGCTAGCGGACAAGAGACCCAGTACTTC. Amino acid sequence: CAISESASGQETQYF.

This clonotype has a handful of counts. V and J are TRBV4-3 and TRBJ1-5; D call uncertain. V shed 0 bases and J shed 6 bases, with 3 bases lying between them. The CDR3 runs 12 residues. Germline assignment: CDR1 LGHNA and CDR2 YSLEER. The CDR3 DNA is TGCGCCAGCAGCCAAGAGGGTCAGCCCCAGCATTTT. Protein: CASSQEGQPQHF.

The chain couples TRBV2 to TRBJ1-2; D remains unclear. Germline V gene lookup returns CDR1 SNHLY and CDR2 FYNNEI. The CDR3 loop spans 12 amino acids. Trimming stripped 7 bases from V and 6 bases from J, with 12 bases between. The CDR3 loop is CASNFSTDGYTF. CDR3 coding DNA: TGTGCCAGCAACTTTAGTACCGATGGCTACACCTTC.

In its sample, this clonotype was seen a few times. V gene TRBV5-1 combines with J gene TRBJ2-7; 11 positions agree with TRBD1. This CDR3 spans 15 amino acids. CDR1 SGHRS and CDR2 YFSETQ come from the germline V gene. V dropped 0 bases and J dropped 5; count of bases not matched to a gene: 4. In DNA, the CDR3 is TGCGCCAGCAGCTTGGAAGGACAGGGGGCGGACGAGCAGTACGTC. Translated, it gives CASSLEGQGADEQYV.

This clonotype was counted a few times. The chain uses TRBV7-2 and TRBJ2-7; 11 bases are shared with TRBD1. V lost 3 bases, J lost 5 bases, and 6 bases stayed unmatched. The CDR3 is 15 amino acids. CDR1 and CDR2 from the germline V gene are SGHTA and FQGNSA. The CDR3 loop is CASSFRRDRGNEQYF. The CDR3 bases are TGTGCCAGCAGCTTTCGGAGGGACAGGGGGAACGAGCAGTACTTC.

The V call is TRBV12-3 or TRBV12-4, the J call TRBJ2-7; D assignment may be TRBD1 or TRBD2 (5 bases each). This CDR3 contains 13 residues. The V end was cut by 5 bases, the J end by 2 bases, with 10 bases between. Here the CDR3 DNA reads TGTGCCAGCAGTGTAGGGGAGACCTACGAGCAGTACTTC. As protein: CASSVGETYEQYF.

This clonotype was found many times. This chain's CDR3 is CASSEIPGGAGETQYF. In nucleotides, the CDR3 is TGTGCCAGCAGTGAAATCCCCGGGGGCGCAGGGGAGACCCAGTACTTC. The chain links TRBV2 to TRBJ2-5; D is tentatively TRBD1 or TRBD2 (6 bases each). Trimming shortened V by 2 bases and J by 5 bases, and 18 bases separated the two germline ends. CDR1 is SNHLY and CDR2 is FYNNEI in the germline V gene. This CDR3 is 16 amino acids long.